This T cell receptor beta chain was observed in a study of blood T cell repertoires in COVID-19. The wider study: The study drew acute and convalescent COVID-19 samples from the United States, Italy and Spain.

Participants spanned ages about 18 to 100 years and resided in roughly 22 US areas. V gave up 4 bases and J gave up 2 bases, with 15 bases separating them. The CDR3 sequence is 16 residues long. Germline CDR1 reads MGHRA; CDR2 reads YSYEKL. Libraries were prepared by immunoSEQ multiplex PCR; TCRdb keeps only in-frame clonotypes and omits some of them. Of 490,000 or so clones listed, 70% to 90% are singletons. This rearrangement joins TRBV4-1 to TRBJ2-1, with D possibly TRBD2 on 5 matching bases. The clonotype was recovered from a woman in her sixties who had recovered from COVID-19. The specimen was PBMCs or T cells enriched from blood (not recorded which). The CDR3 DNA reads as TGCGCCAGCAGCCGAGATAGCCGGGAAACCTACAATGAGCAGTTCTTC. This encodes CASSRDSRETYNEQFF.